A single sample is the source of the 26 T cell receptor beta chains below, sequenced in a study of blood T cells in healthy people across ages. Through a sample-barcoded 5' primer and a J-beta primer mix, a second PCR was run for roughly 7 to 12 cycles. TCRdb reprocessed the 5' RACE reads via MiXCR and lists one record per CDR3 protein. The sample contains hundreds of thousands of distinct CDR3 sequences, roughly 56% of which appear only once. Source material: blood. All receptors derive from a man aged 35 to 55 in good health.

V usage is TRBV4-3 and J usage is TRBJ2-1; a possible D gene is TRBD2 (6 bases). There are 18 residues in the CDR3. From germline, CDR1 is LGHNA and CDR2 YSLEER. V dropped 2 bases and J dropped 2 bases, with 19 bases sitting between them. This chain's CDR3 is CASSQRPKWRTTYNEQFF. CDR3 nucleotide sequence: TGCGCCAGCAGCCAAAGACCCAAGTGGAGGACTACCTACAATGAGCAGTTCTTC.

This clonotype was recorded many times. The V gene is TRBV5-6, the J gene TRBJ2-3; the match to TRBD2 covers 12 bases. The V gene's germline CDR1 is SGHDT and CDR2 YYEEEE. The CDR3 is 21 amino acids. V lost 4 bases to trimming and J lost 0 bases; unmatched junction nucleotides: 18. The CDR3 DNA reads TGTGCCAGCAGCCCAGTTCATCGACTAGCGGGAGAGCGATCTAGCACAGATACGCAGTATTTT. Translating gives CASSPVHRLAGERSSTDTQYF.

The chain recombines TRBV7-9 with TRBJ1-1, with TRBD1 matching over 7 bases. Germline V gene sequence: CDR1 SEHNR, CDR2 FQNEAQ (reference sequence). The CDR3 sequence is 14 residues long. Unmatched junction bases numbered 10, after V lost 5 bases and J lost 7 bases. CDR3 nucleotide sequence: TGTGCCAGCAGCCTACCCGGGACAGCAGGTGAAGCTTTCTTT. The encoded protein is CASSLPGTAGEAFF.

In nucleotides, the CDR3 is TGTGCCATCGCCAGCAGGGCCTATAATTCACCCCTCCACTTT. It specifies CAIASRAYNSPLHF. This chain connects TRBV10-3 to TRBJ1-6; D is perhaps TRBD1 (5 bases). Trimming removed 8 bases at V and 2 bases at J, with 10 bases between. Germline V CDR1 and CDR2: ENHRY, SYGVKD. The CDR3 length is 14 residues.

The chain's CDR3 is CASSLKMGRDSQPGNTDTQYF. For the CDR3, the DNA is TGTGCCAGCAGCTTAAAAATGGGGAGGGACAGCCAACCAGGGAACACAGATACGCAGTATTTT. The rearrangement links TRBV11-2 to TRBJ2-3, with D tentatively TRBD1 or TRBD2 (7 bases each). CDR3 size: 21 residues. Trimming removed 2 bases at V and 2 bases at J, with 29 bases between. Looked up from germline, CDR1 is SGHAT and CDR2 is FQNNGV.

The chain has TRBV20-1 and TRBJ2-4; no clear D gene. The last part of the DNA fits TRBJ2-7 better; the J call may be wrong. Germline V gene data show CDR1 as DFQATT and CDR2 as SNEGSKA (reference sequence). This CDR3 comprises 12 residues. In DNA, the CDR3 is TGCAGTGCTAAAGACATCACCTACGAGCAGTACTTC. Protein: CSAKDITYEQYF.

This chain links TRBV20-1 with TRBJ2-2, with D uncertain. Trimming took 4 bases from V and 2 from J, leaving 8 bases between them. Germline-derived CDR1 and CDR2 are DFQATT and SNEGSKA (reference sequence). This CDR3 comprises 13 residues. The CDR3 sequence is CSAMSVNTGELFF. The CDR3 bases are TGCAGTGCTATGAGCGTAAACACCGGGGAGCTGTTTTTT.

The rearrangement links TRBV9 to TRBJ2-3, with D maybe TRBD2 (5 bases). Germline lookup yields CDR1 SGDLS and CDR2 YYNGEE. Trimming took 4 bases from V and 3 from J, leaving 18 bases between them. CDR3 length equals 16 residues. This chain's CDR3 is CASSTLVGVFTDTQYF. The CDR3 DNA sequence: TGTGCCAGCAGCACACTAGTGGGAGTGTTTACAGATACGCAGTATTTT.

There are a few counts of this clonotype. V is TRBV7-2 and J is TRBJ2-7; possibly TRBD1 for D (5 bases). The V gene's germline CDR1 is SGHTA and CDR2 FQGNSA. The CDR3 runs 14 residues. V gave up 5 bases and J gave up 2 bases, with 13 bases separating them. CDR3 in amino acids: CASSAEWGPYEQYF. In DNA form, the CDR3 reads TGTGCCAGCAGCGCCGAGTGGGGCCCCTACGAGCAGTACTTC.

V and J are TRBV11-3 and TRBJ2-5; TRBD1 agrees at 10 bases. Germline V CDR1 and CDR2: SGHNT, YENEEA. The length of the CDR3 is 14 residues. V lost 5 bases to trimming and J lost 5 bases; unmatched junction nucleotides: 5. The CDR3 DNA reads as TGTGCCAGCAGCCAGGGACAGGGGTTCGAGACCCAGTACTTC. As protein: CASSQGQGFETQYF.

The chain uses TRBV10-3 and TRBJ1-1; TRBD1 agrees at 8 bases. This CDR3 is built from 13 residues. The V gene's germline CDR1 is ENHRY and CDR2 SYGVKD. J was trimmed by 3 bases and V by 10 bases; bases with no gene match: 7. The CDR3 loop reads CATPTGEDTEAFF. The CDR3 DNA follows: TGTGCCACCCCGACAGGGGAGGACACTGAAGCTTTCTTT.

The chain has TRBV28 and TRBJ1-2; D gene uncertain. V was trimmed by 5 bases and J by 0 bases, leaving 13 bases between them. The CDR3 has 15 residues. The germline gives CDR1 MDHEN, CDR2 SYDVKM. CDR3 residues: CASSKRLSTNYGYTF. The CDR3 DNA reads TGTGCCAGCAGTAAACGACTGAGTACTAACTATGGCTACACCTTC.

In the case of this clonotype: One junction end disagrees with the germline gene, perhaps due to a read error. The chain links TRBV28 to TRBJ2-3, with 13 bases fitting TRBD2. This CDR3 contains 16 residues. Germline V gene sequence: CDR1 MDHEN, CDR2 SYDVKM. The CDR3 reads CASNLTSGGGTDTQYF. The CDR3 DNA is TGTGCCAGCAATTTAACTAGCGGGGGGGGCACAGATACGCAGTATTTT.

About this clonotype: A much larger clone lies one base from this, so it may be a read error. The CDR3, as DNA: TGCAGTACTAGCGCTAGCGGGGGGTTAGATACGCAGTATTTT. This gives the protein CSTSASGGLDTQYF. This chain uses TRBV20-1 with TRBJ2-3; 11 positions match TRBD2. Germline loops: CDR1 DFQATT, CDR2 SNEGSKA (reference sequence). CDR3 length equals 14 residues.

This clonotype has more than one count but fewer than ten. The chain joins TRBV9 to TRBJ1-2, with D unresolved. CDR3 length equals 11 residues. CDR1 is SGDLS and CDR2 is YYNGEE in the germline V gene. V was clipped by 3 bases and J by 8 bases, with 8 bases between them. The CDR3 DNA is TGTGCCAGCAGCGGCCCGGAGGGCTACACCTTC. Translation: CASSGPEGYTF.

The rearrangement links TRBV7-3 to TRBJ1-1; tentatively, D is TRBD1 (6 bases). Germline loops: CDR1 SGHTA, CDR2 FQGTGA. CDR3 length: 13 residues. The V end lost 2 bases, the J end lost 6 bases, and 10 bases lay between the germline ends. CDR3 nucleotide sequence: TGTGCCAGCAGCTTAGGGGGGGCTGCTGAAGCTTTCTTT. This gives the protein CASSLGGAAEAFF.

The CDR3 DNA sequence: TGTGCCAGCAGCTTGGCCGGGAGGGCGTACACAGATACGCAGTATTTT. Protein product: CASSLAGRAYTDTQYF. The chain recombines TRBV5-5 with TRBJ2-3; 8 nucleotides match TRBD2. Germline loops: CDR1 SGHKS, CDR2 YYEKEE (reference sequence). This CDR3 has 16 amino acids. The V segment lost 0 bases and the J segment 2 bases; nucleotides outside the gene matches: 5.

CDR3: CASSLVEGGDTQYF. The CDR3 DNA reads TGTGCCAGCAGCTTAGTGGAGGGGGGAGATACGCAGTATTTT. The chain joins TRBV13 to TRBJ2-3, with D perhaps matching TRBD1 or TRBD2 (6 bases each). The CDR3 is 14 residues long. Germline V gives CDR1 PRHDT, CDR2 FYEKMQ (reference sequence). V gave up 1 base and J gave up 5 bases, with 10 bases separating them.

The J gene is TRBJ2-1, the V gene TRBV4-3; 14 bases fit TRBD2. The CDR3 consists of 15 residues. Germline assignment: CDR1 LGHNA and CDR2 YSLEER. Trimming took 4 bases from V and 6 from J; bases not matched to a gene: 2. CDR3 sequence (DNA): TGCGCCAGCAGCCCGACTAGCGGGAGGGGCAATGAGCAGTTCTTC. Amino acid sequence: CASSPTSGRGNEQFF.

The chain recombines TRBV20-1 with TRBJ2-3; unclear D gene. The CDR3 covers 11 residues. Trimming removed 4 bases at V and 5 bases at J, with 7 bases between. CDR1 DFQATT and CDR2 SNEGSKA come from the germline V gene (reference sequence). CDR3 coding DNA: TGCAGTGCTAATTCTGAAGATACGCAGTATTTT. It codes for CSANSEDTQYF.

The chain carries TRBV7-9 and TRBJ2-5; unclear D gene. The germline V and J ends were trimmed by 8 bases and 5 bases, with 15 bases remaining between them. Germline-derived CDR1 and CDR2 are SEHNR and FQNEAQ (reference sequence). The CDR3 has 13 amino acids. In DNA form, the CDR3 reads TGTGCCAGCCGCCCCACAAGGTTGGAGACCCAGTACTTC. This codes for CASRPTRLETQYF.

V usage is TRBV3-1 and J usage is TRBJ1-4; D is ambiguous. The CDR3 sequence is 15 residues long. Germline V CDR1 and CDR2: LGHDT, YNNKEL (reference sequence). V was shortened by 4 bases and J by 2 bases, with 11 bases between the two germline ends. CDR3 coding DNA: TGTGCCAGCAGCCGACAACGAGGTACTAATGAAAAACTGTTTTTT. Translation: CASSRQRGTNEKLFF.

The chain employs TRBV4-3 and TRBJ2-1; TRBD1 might be the D (6 bases). Germline CDR1 is LGHNA and CDR2 is YSLEER. The CDR3 has 17 amino acids. V lost 0 bases and J lost 1, with 13 bases in between. The CDR3 protein is CASSQDGVGASYNEQFF. CDR3 sequence (DNA): TGCGCCAGCAGCCAAGACGGCGTGGGGGCGTCCTACAATGAGCAGTTCTTC.

As DNA, the CDR3 is TGTGCCAGCAGCCAAGGGTCCTACCATGGCTACACCTTC. Encoded protein: CASSQGSYHGYTF. The chain carries TRBV3-1 and TRBJ1-2, with D unresolved. Trimming shortened V by 1 base and J by 6 bases, and 9 bases separated the two germline ends. In germline, CDR1 is LGHDT, CDR2 YNNKEL (reference sequence). This CDR3 is built from 13 residues.

The V gene is TRBV28, the J gene TRBJ1-2; tentative D call: TRBD1 (5 bases). The germline V and J ends were trimmed by 8 bases and 3 bases, with 10 bases remaining between them. This CDR3 contains 12 residues. Germline V gives CDR1 MDHEN, CDR2 SYDVKM. CDR3 sequence: CASRRDYYGYTF. CDR3 DNA: TGTGCCAGCCGGAGGGACTACTATGGCTACACCTTC.

Here the CDR3 reads CASNWRVGDSPLHF. The CDR3 bases are TGTGCCAGCAATTGGCGAGTGGGAGACTCACCCCTCCACTTT. The V and J genes are TRBV2 and TRBJ1-6, with no clear D. Trimming removed 7 bases at V and 10 bases at J, with 17 bases between. The CDR3 spans 14 residues. Germline-derived CDR1 and CDR2 are SNHLY and FYNNEI.